This record covers a single T cell receptor (beta chain). The antigen is undetermined. Profiling relied on immunoSEQ multiplex PCR, and the TCRdb table lists in-frame clones only, not all of them. The repertoire includes some 140,000 clones, approximately 90% of them detected once, and 10% to 13% sits in the top ten. Germline CDR1 MNHEY, CDR2 SMNVEV (reference sequence). CDR3 length: 15 amino acids. The V and J ends lost 5 bases and 3 bases, in that order; junction bases with no gene match: 10. These data come from a study of cytotoxic CD8 clonotypes in ibrutinib-treated CLL. Background on the study: Response material was collected after a median approximately 12 months of treatment, range 6 to 36. Study findings and constraints: Public clonotypes were seen rarely and were contracted or stable on treatment. Clonality (at baseline) was higher than in age-matched healthy donors and tracked circulating CD8+ T-cell counts.

V is TRBV27 and J is TRBJ2-7; TRBD1 aligns across 7 bases. The TCR was taken from a human donor with chronic lymphocytic leukemia. The material sequenced was PBMCs, taken after 12 months of ibrutinib treatment. This chain's CDR3 is CASSLRQGFVYEQYF. The CDR3 region has the DNA TGTGCCAGCAGTCTAAGACAGGGTTTCGTCTACGAGCAGTACTTC.